Sequencing of this T cell receptor beta chain was carried out in a study of shared clonotypes between healthy human individuals. An assay was performed, and its level was deep. Here immunoSEQ multiplex PCR was the method, and the copy in TCRdb shows in-frame clones only, minus some. The table records 1.5 million to 2.5 million clones, about 94% of them present only once. As defined, naive CD8 cells were CD45RO-negative and positively selected for CCR7, with terminally differentiated effector memory CD45RA+ cells excluded. Germline CDR1 LNHDA, CDR2 SQIVND (reference sequence). The V segment lost 3 bases and the J segment 7 bases; nucleotides outside the gene matches: 5. The CDR3 loop spans 15 amino acids.

The sample taken for sequencing was naive CD8+ T cells sorted from blood. The rearrangement links TRBV19 to TRBJ1-6; 8 bases fit TRBD1. The clonotype originates from a man younger than 30 in good health. CDR3 sequence: CASSIDRGWNSPLHF. The DNA for the CDR3 is TGTGCCAGTAGTATTGACAGGGGTTGGAATTCACCCCTCCACTTT.